This T cell receptor beta chain appears in the sequencing data of a study of blood T cell repertoires in COVID-19. Study context: Acute and convalescent COVID-19 specimens originated in the United States, Italy and Spain. In each case, the material was cDNA or gDNA derived from T cells, B-cell-depleted T cells, or PBMCs.

V lost 3 bases, J lost 5 bases, and 5 bases stayed unmatched. In germline, CDR1 is SGDLS, CDR2 YYNGEE. The CDR3 consists of 15 residues. Per the original methods: Reference gene primer amplification gave nucleated cell count estimates. The repertoire was sequenced with immunoSEQ multiplex PCR; TCRdb's copy has only in-frame clones and lacks some. V, J and clone size were drawn from that table, and D and trimming were deduced from the DNA. The repertoire holds 360,000 or so clones, with roughly 87% as singletons. The source is a woman between 55 and 75 years old with COVID-19, enrolled during active disease. The source material was peripheral blood. This rearrangement joins TRBV9 to TRBJ2-5; TRBD1 matches 12 bases. CDR3 nucleotide sequence: TGTGCCAGCAGCGCTCGGGACAGGGGGCTGGAGACCCAGTACTTC. It yields the protein CASSARDRGLETQYF.